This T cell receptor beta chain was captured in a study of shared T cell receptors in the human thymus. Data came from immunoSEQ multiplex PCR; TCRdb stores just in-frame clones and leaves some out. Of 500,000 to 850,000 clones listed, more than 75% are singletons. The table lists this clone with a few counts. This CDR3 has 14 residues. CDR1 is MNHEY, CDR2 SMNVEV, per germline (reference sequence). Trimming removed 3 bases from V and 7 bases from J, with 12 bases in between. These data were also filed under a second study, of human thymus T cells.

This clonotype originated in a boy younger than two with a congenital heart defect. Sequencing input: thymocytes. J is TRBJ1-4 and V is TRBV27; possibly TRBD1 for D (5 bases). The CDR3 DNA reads TGTGCCAGCAGTTTGTACAGGAGGGGTGAAAAACTGTTTTTT. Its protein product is CASSLYRRGEKLFF.